The 28 T cell receptor beta chains listed next were all sequenced from one sample in a study of blood T cell repertoires in COVID-19. TCRdb keeps only in-frame clones here, not all; method: immunoSEQ multiplex PCR. The table records 220,000 or so clones, approximately 81% of them present only once. Sequencing was carried out using peripheral blood. The receptors come from a young man with active or convalescent COVID-19.

V usage is TRBV5-1 and J usage is TRBJ1-1; tentatively, D is TRBD1 (6 bases). Germline CDR1 and CDR2: SGHRS and YFSETQ. V was trimmed by 6 bases and J by 3 bases, leaving 18 bases between them. The CDR3 sequence is 15 residues long. CDR3 region: CASMIGGSGDTEAFF. The DNA for the CDR3 is TGCGCCAGCATGATAGGAGGTTCAGGGGACACTGAAGCTTTCTTT.

The CDR3 loop reads CASIDGDQETQYF. The CDR3 region has the DNA TGTGCCAGCATCGACGGAGATCAAGAGACCCAGTACTTC. V usage is TRBV7-9 and J usage is TRBJ2-5; D call uncertain. This CDR3 spans 13 amino acids. Trimming took 7 bases from V and 2 from J, leaving 11 bases between them. Germline values: CDR1 SEHNR, CDR2 FQNEAQ (reference sequence).

The CDR3 nucleotides read TGCGCCAGCAGTCCGCGAGGGTGTTCCTACGAGCAGTACTTC. Its translation is CASSPRGCSYEQYF. This chain joins TRBV23-1 and TRBJ2-7; TRBD2 might be the D (5 bases). TRBV23-1 is labeled an ORF, and its function is uncertain. This CDR3 has 14 residues. V lost 4 bases and J lost 1, with 11 bases in between.

The chain carries TRBV11-2 and TRBJ2-3; 9 bases align to TRBD2. Looked up from germline, CDR1 is SGHAT and CDR2 is FQNNGV. The CDR3 totals 16 residues. V gave up 1 base and J gave up 3 bases; unmatched junction bases: 5. This chain's CDR3 is CASSLVAGGMTDTQYF. Written as DNA, the CDR3 is TGTGCCAGCAGCTTAGTTGCGGGGGGGATGACAGATACGCAGTATTTT.

This chain joins TRBV9 and TRBJ1-6; D is unclear. V gave up 7 bases and J gave up 0 bases, with 5 bases separating them. Germline V lookup: CDR1 SGDLS, CDR2 YYNGEE. The CDR3 contains 13 residues. The CDR3 is CASSSSYNSPLHF. CDR3 DNA sequence: TGTGCCAGCTCCAGCTCCTATAATTCACCCCTCCACTTT. The full variable domain, its missing parts supplied by reference TRBV9 and TRBJ1-6, is DSGVTQTPKHLITATGQRVTLRCSPRSGDLSVYWYQQSLDQGLQFLIQYYNGEERAKGNILERFSAQQFPDLHSELNLSSLELGDSALYFCASSSSYNSPLHFGNGTRLTVT.

The chain has TRBV28 and TRBJ2-3; TRBD2 aligns across 10 bases. V lost 2 bases to trimming and J lost 8 bases; unmatched junction nucleotides: 10. CDR1 is MDHEN, CDR2 SYDVKM, per germline. The CDR3 covers 16 residues. The CDR3 spells CASSLTTSGEWITQYF. The CDR3 DNA is TGTGCCAGCAGTTTAACAACTAGCGGGGAGTGGATTACGCAGTATTTT.

The V gene is TRBV25-1, the J gene TRBJ1-2; D might be TRBD1 (5 bases). This CDR3 has 13 residues. Germline assignment: CDR1 MGHDK and CDR2 SYGVNS. Deletions cut 3 bases from V and 4 bases from J, with 9 bases between. The CDR3, as DNA: TGTGCCAGCAGTGACGGGGGAGTCTATGGCTACACCTTC. It specifies CASSDGGVYGYTF.

This chain links TRBV11-2 with TRBJ2-7, with TRBD1 matching 7 bases. The V gene end was trimmed by 5 bases and the J gene end by 7 bases; junction bases not matched to a gene: 14. The CDR3 length is 15 residues. Germline CDR1 reads SGHAT; CDR2 reads FQNNGV. The CDR3 reads CASSPKGQGVWEQYF. In DNA form, the CDR3 reads TGTGCCAGCAGCCCTAAGGGGCAGGGGGTTTGGGAGCAGTACTTC. Full variable domain (rest looked up from reference TRBV11-2 and TRBJ2-7): EAGVAQSPRYKIIEKRQSVAFWCNPISGHATLYWYQQILGQGPKLLIQFQNNGVVDDSQLPKDRFSAERLKGVDSTLKIQPAKLEDSAVYLCASSPKGQGVWEQYFGPGTRLTVT.

The chain joins TRBV6-6 to TRBJ1-5; D is perhaps TRBD1 (6 bases). From germline, CDR1 is MNHNY and CDR2 SVGAGI (reference sequence). This CDR3 is built from 14 residues. V shed 7 bases and J shed 2 bases, with 12 bases lying between them. Here the CDR3 DNA reads TGTGCCAGCATGGGCCAGGGGCGCAATCAGCCCCAGCATTTT. It yields the protein CASMGQGRNQPQHF.

The rearrangement uses TRBV5-1 and TRBJ1-6, with unresolved D. The germline V gene has CDR1 SGHRS and CDR2 YFSETQ. This CDR3 region has 18 residues. V was trimmed by 0 bases and J by 1 base, leaving 14 bases between them. The CDR3 coding sequence is TGCGCCAGCAGCTTGGTTGGTCAGAGGTCATCCTATAATTCACCCCTCCACTTT. It encodes CASSLVGQRSSYNSPLHF.

The rearrangement joins TRBV6-2 or TRBV6-3 to TRBJ1-5; D ambiguous. The CDR3 contains 15 residues. The V end was cut by 3 bases, the J end by 4 bases, with 13 bases between. The germline V gene encodes CDR1 MNHEY and CDR2 SVGEGT. CDR3 DNA sequence: TGTGCCAGCAGTTATCCCACGACGGAGAATCAGCCCCAGCATTTT. Its translation is CASSYPTTENQPQHF.

J is TRBJ2-2 and V is TRBV6-6, with a tentative D call TRBD1 (6 bases). The CDR3 loop spans 13 amino acids. The V and J ends lost 3 bases and 7 bases respectively, with 9 bases between them. Germline V gene lookup returns CDR1 MNHNY and CDR2 SVGAGI (reference sequence). The CDR3 loop reads CASSYRGNGELFF. The CDR3 coding sequence is TGTGCCAGCAGTTATAGGGGGAACGGGGAGCTGTTTTTT.

The chain links TRBV19 to TRBJ2-2; maybe TRBD2 (6 bases). Trimming removed 3 bases from V and 8 bases from J, with 10 bases in between. Looked up from germline, CDR1 is LNHDA and CDR2 is SQIVND (reference sequence). This CDR3 has 13 residues. The CDR3 loop is CASSMGGTGELFF. CDR3 nucleotide sequence: TGTGCCAGTAGTATGGGAGGAACGGGGGAGCTGTTTTTT.

The rearrangement joins TRBV30 to TRBJ1-2; D gene ambiguous. Germline values: CDR1 GTSNPN, CDR2 SVGIG (reference sequence). This CDR3 is built from 15 residues. The V end lost 1 base, the J end lost 5 bases, and 17 bases lay between the germline ends. Written as DNA, the CDR3 is TGTGCCTGGAGTGGGCAAGTGGCAGGCTATTATGGCTACACCTTC. It translates to CAWSGQVAGYYGYTF. The whole variable domain, filled in from reference TRBV30 and TRBJ1-2, reads SQTIHQWPATLVQPVGSPLSLECTVEGTSNPNLYWYRQAAGRGLQLLFYSVGIGQISSEVPQNLSASRPQDRQFILSSKKLLLSDSGFYLCAWSGQVAGYYGYTFGSGTRLTVV.

This sequence joins TRBV4-1 and TRBJ2-7, with TRBD2 as a possible D gene (5 bases). Germline-derived CDR1 and CDR2 are MGHRA and YSYEKL. V was cut by 4 bases and J by 2 bases, with 18 bases left in between. The CDR3 has 16 residues. The DNA of the CDR3 is TGCGCCAGCAGCCCCCTCGGGGATAGTAAAACCTACGAGCAGTACTTC. Its protein is CASSPLGDSKTYEQYF.

DNA of the CDR3: TGTGCCAGCAAGCCGGGACAGAGAGGCCTCACCTTC. This encodes CASKPGQRGLTF. V and J are TRBV6-6 and TRBJ1-2, with 7 bases lining up with TRBD1. This CDR3 spans 12 amino acids. CDR1 is MNHNY, CDR2 SVGAGI, per germline (reference sequence). V was pared by 7 bases and J by 13 bases, with 12 bases of the junction left unmatched.

This clone was counted once. The V and J genes are TRBV6-5 and TRBJ1-5; 7 bases agree with TRBD1. Per the germline V gene, CDR1 is MNHEY and CDR2 is SVGAGI. Trimming at V came to 7 bases and at J to 3 bases, leaving 9 bases not matched to a gene. The CDR3 has 15 residues. The CDR3 DNA follows: TGTGCCAGCATAAGAGACAGGGTCGCCAATCAGCCCCAGCATTTT. The encoded protein is CASIRDRVANQPQHF.

The chain links TRBV6-5 to TRBJ2-7; TRBD1 agrees at 7 bases. The length of the CDR3 is 14 residues. Germline V gene lookup returns CDR1 MNHEY and CDR2 SVGAGI. The J segment lost 4 bases and the V segment lost 6 bases, leaving 9 bases of the junction unmatched. The chain's CDR3 is CASRPVTGWYEQYF. The DNA for the CDR3 is TGTGCCAGCAGGCCGGTGACAGGGTGGTACGAGCAGTACTTC.

This rearrangement joins TRBV7-9 to TRBJ1-1; D is perhaps TRBD1 (6 bases). The V end lost 4 bases, the J end lost 0 bases, and 12 bases lay between the germline ends. Germline lookup yields CDR1 SEHNR and CDR2 FQNEAQ (reference sequence). The CDR3 is 15 residues long. The CDR3 sequence is CASSSLTGMNTEAFF. For the CDR3, the DNA is TGTGCCAGCAGCTCCCTTACAGGGATGAACACTGAAGCTTTCTTT.

This CDR3 reads CASSTQGSPYEQYF. CDR3 nucleotides: TGTGCCAGCAGCACACAGGGATCCCCCTACGAGCAGTACTTC. This rearrangement joins TRBV9 to TRBJ2-7, with D perhaps matching TRBD1 (6 bases). The V gene's germline CDR1 is SGDLS and CDR2 YYNGEE. With 4 bases removed from V and 2 bases from J, the gap between germline ends came to 13 bases. The CDR3 extends over 14 amino acids. Full variable domain (remainder filled in from reference TRBV9 and TRBJ2-7): DSGVTQTPKHLITATGQRVTLRCSPRSGDLSVYWYQQSLDQGLQFLIQYYNGEERAKGNILERFSAQQFPDLHSELNLSSLELGDSALYFCASSTQGSPYEQYFGPGTRLTVT.

The J gene is TRBJ2-5, the V gene TRBV28, with 9 bases identical to TRBD1. After removal of 5 bases from V and 5 bases from J, the junction contained 9 bases not matched to a gene. The CDR3 has 15 amino acids. Looked up from germline, CDR1 is MDHEN and CDR2 is SYDVKM. The CDR3 here is CASSPAGTGHETQYF. Written as DNA, the CDR3 is TGTGCCAGCAGTCCCGCCGGGACAGGGCACGAGACCCAGTACTTC.

In nucleotides, the CDR3 is TGTGCCAGCAGTGAACAGGACAGGGTGGGACAGCCCCAGCATTTT. Translated, it gives CASSEQDRVGQPQHF. J is TRBJ1-5 and V is TRBV6-1; 8 nucleotides match TRBD1. Germline V CDR1 and CDR2: MNHNS, SASEGT. Trimming cost V 2 bases and J 7 bases; bases outside gene matches: 7. The CDR3 extends over 15 amino acids.

The chain carries TRBV7-3 and TRBJ2-1, with a possible D match to TRBD2 (6 bases). Germline-derived CDR1 and CDR2 are SGHTA and FQGTGA. V was clipped by 5 bases and J by 7 bases, with 30 bases between them. This CDR3 spans 19 amino acids. CDR3 DNA: TGTGCCAGCAGCCCTAATAGGCGGGAACTTAGCCGCCGAGGGAATGAGCAGTTCTTC. Protein: CASSPNRRELSRRGNEQFF.

The chain has TRBV29-1 and TRBJ2-3, with TRBD2 matching 7 bases. The junction had 7 bases not matched to a gene; V was cut back by 1 base and J by 6 bases. The CDR3 sequence is 14 residues long. Looked up from germline, CDR1 is SQVTM and CDR2 is ANQGSEA. The CDR3 DNA reads TGCAGCGTTGAAGTCGGACTAGTTTGGGATACGCAGTATTTT. Its protein is CSVEVGLVWDTQYF.

This clone was picked up one time. The chain uses TRBV30 and TRBJ2-7; TRBD1 matches at 8 bases. CDR1 and CDR2 from the germline V gene are GTSNPN and SVGIG (reference sequence). V was pared by 3 bases and J by 2 bases, with 3 bases of the junction left unmatched. This CDR3 contains 13 residues. The CDR3 is CAWRSRGPYEQYF. DNA for the CDR3: TGTGCCTGGAGGTCCAGGGGGCCCTACGAGCAGTACTTC.

The chain couples TRBV5-1 to TRBJ2-1; 10 nucleotides agree with TRBD2. This CDR3 region has 12 residues. The germline V gene has CDR1 SGHRS and CDR2 YFSETQ. The J segment lost 5 bases and the V segment lost 7 bases, leaving 0 bases of the junction unmatched. The CDR3 protein is CASGTSDNEQFF. The CDR3 DNA reads TGCGCCAGCGGGACTAGCGACAATGAGCAGTTCTTC.

V usage is TRBV28 and J usage is TRBJ1-2; 7 bases agree with TRBD1. Germline V gene lookup returns CDR1 MDHEN and CDR2 SYDVKM. V lost 6 bases and J lost 8; bases outside the gene matches: 12. This CDR3 contains 14 residues. The CDR3 loop reads CASSITRQGEGYTF. CDR3 nucleotide sequence: TGTGCCAGCAGCATTACTAGACAGGGCGAGGGCTACACCTTC.

This clone has at least ten counts. V is TRBV4-1 and J is TRBJ1-5; possible D gene TRBD1, 5 bases. Germline V gene lookup returns CDR1 MGHRA and CDR2 YSYEKL. V lost 0 bases, J lost 6 bases, and 12 bases lay in between. The CDR3 is 15 amino acids. The CDR3 sequence: CASSQEGAGLQPQHF. The CDR3 coding sequence is TGCGCCAGCAGCCAAGAAGGGGCAGGGCTTCAGCCCCAGCATTTT.